This record concerns one TCR beta chain sequence. What it binds is not known. Germline V gene data show CDR1 as SGHAT and CDR2 as FQNNGV. The CDR3 length is 18 residues. V lost 2 bases and J lost 2; bases outside the gene matches: 15. The repertoire was sequenced with immunoSEQ multiplex PCR; TCRdb's copy has only in-frame clones and lacks some. This sample has about 66,000 clones; 80% to 90% occur once, and the top ten carry 5%. The sample is drawn from a study of OX40 agonist ivuxolimab in advanced cancers. Study results and limitations: Blood T cells, both CD4+ and CD8+, expanded clonally by week 6 at 0.1 to 3.0 mg/kg.

The specimen was CD4+ or CD8+ T cells sorted from blood, collected in a trial of the OX40 agonist ivuxolimab. The TCR comes from an adult with an advanced solid tumor such as melanoma, head and neck, liver or kidney cancer. This chain uses TRBV11-2 with TRBJ2-7, with 7 bases fitting TRBD2. CDR3 nucleotide sequence: TGTGCCAGCAGCTTATATTCTGATAGCGCGGGGGAGACCTACGAGCAGTACTTC. Its translation: CASSLYSDSAGETYEQYF.